A selection of T cell receptor beta chains follows, all from one sample in a study of naive and memory T cell subsets. TCRdb reprocessed the 5' RACE reads with MiXCR, giving one entry per CDR3 protein. The profile shows about 22,000 distinct CDR3 sequences, 4% to 5% of them singletons. The receptors stem from a male donor in good health. Both conserved end residues are part of each CDR3. The order of the fields is V gene, J gene, D gene, clone size, CDR3 protein, CDR3 DNA. D genes are given only for firm matches. Not all rows give a size; the values are once, few, many and, for expanded clones, a class.

>TRBV28|TRBJ2-7|-|many
CASRGLFPDEQYF
TGTGCCAGCCGGGGACTGTTCCCTGACGAGCAGTACTTC
>TRBV9|TRBJ2-1|-|many
CASSDSYNEQFF
TGTGCCAGCAGCGACTCCTACAATGAGCAGTTCTTC
>TRBV5-6|TRBJ1-6|-|many
CASSLGRIIGNSPLHF
TGTGCCAGCAGCTTAGGGAGGATAATCGGCAATTCACCCCTCCACTTT
>TRBV29-1|TRBJ2-7|TRBD2|many
CSVEDELAGSYEQYF
TGCAGCGTTGAAGATGAGCTAGCGGGATCCTACGAGCAGTACTTC
>TRBV12-3/TRBV12-4|TRBJ2-5|-|few
CASSLAGAGMEETQYF
TGTGCCAGCAGTTTAGCCGGGGCAGGGATGGAAGAGACCCAGTACTTC
>TRBV9|TRBJ2-1|-|many
CASSGGHEQFF
TGTGCCAGCAGCGGGGGACATGAGCAGTTCTTC
>TRBV28|TRBJ2-7|-|many
CAAGLFYEQYF
TGTGCAGCCGGGTTATTCTACGAGCAGTACTTC
>TRBV28|TRBJ2-1|-|many
CASRPTRIYRNEQFF
TGTGCCAGCAGACCTACTAGAATATATAGGAATGAGCAGTTCTTC
>TRBV6-4|TRBJ2-4|-|many
CASSDAQNIQYF
TGTGCCAGCAGTGACGCGCAAAACATTCAGTACTTC
>TRBV12-3/TRBV12-4|TRBJ1-2|-|once
CASSYRQTIYGYTF
TGTGCCAGCAGTTATCGTCAGACGATCTATGGCTACACCTTC
>TRBV7-8|TRBJ1-2|TRBD1|many
CASSLPGQEIYGYTF
TGTGCCAGCAGCTTACCGGGACAGGAAATCTATGGCTACACCTTC
>TRBV7-9|TRBJ1-2|-|medium-sized
CASTLGGQGGYGYTF
TGTGCCAGCACCCTGGGGGGTCAGGGAGGTTATGGCTACACCTTC
>TRBV7-8|TRBJ2-4|-|many
CASSLFSAVTKNIQYF
TGTGCCAGCAGCTTATTTTCGGCCGTTACCAAAAACATTCAGTACTTC
>TRBV5-1|TRBJ2-1|-|many
CASNEDNEQFF
TGCGCCAGCAATGAGGACAATGAGCAGTTCTTC
>TRBV5-5|TRBJ2-2|-|many
CASSFRQENTGELFF
TGTGCCAGCAGCTTTCGGCAGGAGAACACCGGGGAGCTGTTTTTT
>TRBV6-2/TRBV6-3|TRBJ2-5|TRBD1|many
CASSRQGVRETQYF
TGTGCCAGCAGCCGACAGGGAGTGAGAGAGACCCAGTACTTC
>TRBV11-3|TRBJ2-1|-|few
CASSFLGDEQFF
TGTGCCAGCAGCTTTCTTGGTGATGAGCAGTTCTTC
>TRBV20-1|TRBJ2-7|TRBD2|medium-sized
CSAHPPGGREQYF
TGCAGTGCCCATCCCCCGGGAGGAAGAGAGCAGTACTTC
>TRBV6-2/TRBV6-3|TRBJ2-6|-|many
CASSLYSGANVLTF
TGTGCCAGCAGCTTGTACTCTGGGGCCAACGTCCTGACTTTC
>TRBV29-1|TRBJ1-1|-|many
CSVDAGLNTEAFF
TGCAGCGTTGATGCCGGGTTGAACACTGAAGCTTTCTTT
>TRBV15|TRBJ1-2|-|many
CATSRVIEGPYGYTF
TGTGCCACCAGCAGAGTTATCGAAGGGCCATATGGCTACACCTTC
>TRBV20-1|TRBJ2-7|TRBD1|many
CSAREGQGTSYEQYF
TGCAGTGCTAGAGAGGGACAGGGGACCTCCTACGAGCAGTACTTC
>TRBV7-4|TRBJ2-7|TRBD1|few
CASSLGTGTYEQYF
TGTGCCAGCAGCTTAGGGACAGGGACCTACGAGCAGTACTTC
>TRBV27|TRBJ2-1|-|many
CASSLRPVDEQFF
TGTGCCAGCAGTCTTAGACCCGTCGATGAGCAGTTCTTC
>TRBV6-1|TRBJ1-4|-|many
CASAGTPREKLFF
TGTGCCAGCGCCGGGACCCCTCGCGAAAAACTGTTTTTT
>TRBV9|TRBJ2-3|TRBD2|many
CASSLLAGADTQYF
TGTGCCAGCAGCCTCTTAGCGGGGGCAGATACGCAGTATTTT
>TRBV10-3|TRBJ1-1|TRBD1|many
CAISESGQGRTEAFF
TGTGCCATCAGTGAGTCTGGACAGGGGAGGACTGAAGCTTTCTTT
>TRBV15|TRBJ1-1|-|many
CATSRVTGTEAFF
TGTGCCACCAGCAGAGTTACGGGTACTGAAGCTTTCTTT
>TRBV10-3|TRBJ1-4|TRBD1|many
CAISITQGAGEKLFF
TGTGCCATCAGTATCACCCAGGGGGCAGGTGAAAAACTGTTTTTT
>TRBV20-1|TRBJ2-5|-|medium-sized
CSARDGNGEQETQYF
TGCAGTGCTAGAGATGGTAACGGGGAGCAAGAGACCCAGTACTTC
>TRBV28|TRBJ2-4|TRBD2|many
CASRDPQGGGAKNIQYF
TGTGCCAGCAGGGACCCACAGGGCGGGGGGGCCAAAAACATTCAGTACTTC
>TRBV18|TRBJ2-3|-|many
CASSPQVDYYTDTQYF
TGTGCCAGCTCACCACAGGTTGACTATTACACAGATACGCAGTATTTT
>TRBV6-5|TRBJ2-1|TRBD2|many
CASSSPTSGFWSSYNEQFF
TGTGCCAGCAGTTCCCCGACTAGCGGGTTTTGGAGCTCCTACAATGAGCAGTTCTTC
>TRBV11-2|TRBJ2-7|-|many
CASSSPRGRVSSYEQYF
TGTGCCAGCAGCTCCCCCCGCGGACGGGTGAGCTCCTACGAGCAGTACTTC
>TRBV2|TRBJ2-3|-|medium-sized
CASRNRDEYTDTQYF
TGTGCCAGCAGGAACCGGGACGAGTACACAGATACGCAGTATTTT
>TRBV5-5|TRBJ2-3|TRBD2|many
CASSSVGGPSTDTQYF
TGTGCCAGCAGCTCGGTGGGAGGGCCGAGCACAGATACGCAGTATTTT
>TRBV5-1|TRBJ1-1|-|many
CASSLGDTNTEAFF
TGCGCCAGCAGCTTGGGGGACACGAACACTGAAGCTTTCTTT
>TRBV10-3|TRBJ2-3|TRBD2|many
CAISESLVAGDITDTQYF
TGTGCCATCAGTGAGTCACTGGTAGCGGGGGACATCACAGATACGCAGTATTTT
>TRBV20-1|TRBJ2-3|-|many
CSAPKGVTDTQYF
TGCAGTGCCCCCAAGGGGGTCACAGATACGCAGTATTTT
>TRBV29-1|TRBJ2-7|TRBD2|many
CSVGAGAYEQYF
TGCAGCGTTGGGGCGGGGGCCTACGAGCAGTACTTC
>TRBV6-6|TRBJ1-1|-|many
CASSLLGSNTEAFF
TGTGCCAGCAGTCTCCTCGGATCGAACACTGAAGCTTTCTTT
>TRBV7-2|TRBJ1-5|-|many
CASSIRSIGPPQHF
TGTGCCAGCAGCATACGCTCTATCGGTCCGCCCCAGCATTTT
>TRBV4-1|TRBJ2-7|-|many
CASSQGWGDSPYEQYF
TGCGCCAGCAGCCAAGGATGGGGGGACAGCCCCTACGAGCAGTACTTC
>TRBV28|TRBJ1-5|TRBD1|many
CASSPNRGVQPQHF
TGTGCCAGCAGTCCGAACAGGGGCGTGCAGCCCCAGCATTTT
>TRBV20-1|TRBJ2-5|TRBD2|-
CSAKSGVETQYF
TGCAGTGCTAAGAGCGGGGTTGAGACCCAGTACTTC
>TRBV7-2|TRBJ2-7|TRBD2|many
CASSFSGTYEQYF
TGTGCCAGCAGCTTTAGCGGGACCTACGAGCAGTACTTC
>TRBV6-5|TRBJ2-7|-|many
CASSYSSGGYEQYF
TGTGCCAGCAGTTACTCGAGCGGCGGTTACGAGCAGTACTTC